This TCR beta chain was found in a study of regulatory T cells in long-lasting Graves disease. About the research overall: The study enrolled newly diagnosed Graves' patients on antithyroid drugs under 3 months. Findings and caveats of the study: Persistent disease was characterized by preferential usage of TRBV28, TRBJ1-2 and TRBJ2-5.

This clonotype has just a few counts. As yet, its antigen is unknown. With iRepertoire HTBI primers and Arm-PCR of CDR3 regions, TCR beta libraries were built. From the multiplex PCR reads, TCRdb called clonotypes with MiXCR, one entry per CDR3 protein. In the table there are approximately 350,000 distinct CDR3 sequences, around 15% of which are singletons. The time point denotes: newly diagnosed GD, antithyroid drugs for less than 3 months. TCR sequences were obtained from RNA taken from PBMCs. CDR3 length: 16 amino acids. The germline V gene has CDR1 SNHLY and CDR2 FYNNEI. Trimming took off 5 bases at V and 0 bases at J, with 11 bases between the two ends. This sample also belongs to another study, concerning T cells in Graves' hyperthyroidism and ophthalmopathy. As reported in that work: When the TCR CDR3 underwent first-round RT-PCR, the HTBI primer set was used. Blood held most thyroid clonotypes expanded above 0.001 frequency.

This specimen was peripheral blood mononuclear cells (PBMCs), taken at new diagnosis, from a patient treated with antithyroid drugs. The clonotype was recovered from a young woman with Graves disease. The J gene is TRBJ2-6, the V gene TRBV2, with D uncertain. CDR3 sequence: CASSPTLSSGANVLTF. The CDR3 bases are TGTGCCAGCAGTCCAACACTCTCCTCTGGGGCCAACGTCCTGACTTTC.